A selection of T cell receptor beta chains follows, all from one sample in a study of spatial heterogeneity in lung cancer. TCRdb itself ran the 5' RACE reads through MiXCR, one entry per CDR3 protein. The repertoire holds about 82,000 distinct CDR3 sequences, 10% to 15% seen once, with around 4.6% in the top ten. Sequenced here: PBMCs, sampled at surgery. The receptors here all came from a male donor with early-stage non-small cell lung cancer. The CDR3 runs from the conserved cysteine through the conserved F or W. D genes are given only for firm matches. Clone size is shown for a subset of rows, as once, few, many or a class of expanded clone.

>NA|TRBV3-1|TRBJ1-1|medium-sized|12
CASSPGTAEAFF
TGTGCCAGCAGCCCCGGGACCGCTGAAGCTTTCTTT
>NA|TRBV2|TRBJ1-1|few|14
CASTTGPSNTEAFF
TGTGCCAGCACTACGGGACCCTCGAACACTGAAGCTTTCTTT
>TRBD1|TRBV15|TRBJ1-5|many|12
CATGQGNQPQHF
TGTGCCACGGGACAGGGGAACCAGCCCCAGCATTTT
>NA|TRBV11-1|TRBJ1-5|NA|14
CASSLGTAGQPQHF
TGTGCCAGCAGCTTAGGTACAGCAGGCCAGCCCCAGCATTTT
>NA|TRBV20-1|TRBJ1-4|few|13
CSASSNTDEKLFF
TGCAGTGCTAGCTCCAATACGGATGAAAAACTGTTTTTT
>NA|TRBV5-1|TRBJ1-1|NA|14
CASSLGQSNTEAFF
TGCGCCAGCAGCTTAGGACAGTCGAACACTGAAGCTTTCTTT
>NA|TRBV25-1|TRBJ1-6|NA|13
CASSDAGSSPLHF
TGTGCCAGCAGTGACGCTGGGAGTTCACCCCTCCACTTT
>TRBD2|TRBV20-1|TRBJ2-5|many|14
CSARGGGAEETQYF
TGCAGTGCTAGAGGCGGGGGGGCCGAGGAGACCCAGTACTTC
>NA|TRBV18|TRBJ1-6|few|14
CASSPGEEYSPLHF
TGTGCCAGCTCTCCCGGGGAAGAGTATTCACCCCTCCACTTT
>NA|TRBV14|TRBJ2-7|many|12
CASSPGRYEQYF
TGTGCCAGCAGCCCCGGCCGATACGAGCAGTACTTC
>NA|TRBV29-1|TRBJ1-1|NA|16
CSVEGADARMNTEAFF
TGCAGCGTTGAAGGCGCCGACGCAAGGATGAACACTGAAGCTTTCTTT